Described below is a single T cell receptor beta chain sequence and its context. Sequencing used immunoSEQ multiplex PCR; TCRdb keeps in-frame clones, though not all of them. The sample yields more than 40,000 clones, 65% to 85% seen once. This sample was taken from a study of OX40 agonist ivuxolimab in advanced cancers. Trimming took 2 bases from V and 2 from J, leaving 17 bases between them. Germline V CDR1 and CDR2: SGHNT, YENEEA. The CDR3 runs to 17 residues. This specimen consisted of CD4+ or CD8+ T cells sorted from blood, obtained in a trial of the OX40 agonist ivuxolimab. This TCR derives from an adult with an advanced solid tumor such as melanoma, head and neck, liver or kidney cancer. V is TRBV11-3 and J is TRBJ2-3; D possibly corresponds to TRBD1 (5 bases). The CDR3 DNA is TGTGCCAGCAGCTTACGTCTGGCCGCAGGGCCCACAGATACGCAGTATTTT. This sequence encodes CASSLRLAAGPTDTQYF. Using reference TRBV11-3 and TRBJ2-3 for the parts outside the CDR3, the full variable domain is EAGVVQSPRYKIIEKKQPVAFWCNPISGHNTLYWYLQNLGQGPELLIRYENEEAVDDSQLPKDRFSAERLKGVDSTLKIQPAELGDSAVYLCASSLRLAAGPTDTQYFGPGTRLTVL.